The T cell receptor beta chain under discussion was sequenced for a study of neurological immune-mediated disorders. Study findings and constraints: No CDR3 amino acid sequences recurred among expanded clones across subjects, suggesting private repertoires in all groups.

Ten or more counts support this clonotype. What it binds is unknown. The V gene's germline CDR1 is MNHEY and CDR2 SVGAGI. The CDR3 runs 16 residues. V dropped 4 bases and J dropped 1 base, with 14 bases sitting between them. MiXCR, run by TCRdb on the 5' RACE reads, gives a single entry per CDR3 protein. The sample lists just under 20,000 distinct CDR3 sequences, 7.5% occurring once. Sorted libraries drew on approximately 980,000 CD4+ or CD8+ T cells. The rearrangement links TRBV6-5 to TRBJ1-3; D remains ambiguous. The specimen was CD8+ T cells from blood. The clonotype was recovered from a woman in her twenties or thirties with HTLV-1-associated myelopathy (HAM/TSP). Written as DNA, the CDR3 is TGTGCCAGCAGTTTGGGGATGGAAGGGTCTGGAAACACCATATATTTT. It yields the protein CASSLGMEGSGNTIYF.